The present T cell receptor (beta chain) was sequenced within a study of T cells after yellow fever vaccination. Overall study results and limits: Relatively few clonotypes were ones that appeared in both CD4 and CD8 compartments.

On this clonotype: Its antigen is unknown.

TCRdb analysed the 5' RACE reads with MiXCR anew, one entry per CDR3 protein. This table has over 250,000 distinct CDR3 sequences, about 4% appearing once. The CDR3 is made up of 17 amino acids. V dropped 5 bases and J dropped 2; count of bases not matched to a gene: 10. CDR1 and CDR2 (germline): LNHDA, SQIVND (reference sequence). The chain combines TRBV19 with TRBJ1-2, with TRBD1 identical over 11 bases. Sequences were derived from PBMCs, sampled 5 days after the yellow fever booster vaccination. The source is a man between 18 and 35 years old who received the YFV17D yellow fever vaccine. In DNA form, the CDR3 reads TGTGCCAGTAGTCCCCGGACAGGGGGCGCGTGGAACTATGGCTACACCTTC. This translates into CASSPRTGGAWNYGYTF.